The sequence of this T cell receptor beta chain was determined in a study of blood T cells in healthy people across ages. With a J-beta primer mix and a sample-barcoded 5' primer, a second PCR ran about 7 to 12 cycles. MiXCR was run by TCRdb on the 5' RACE reads, yielding one entry per CDR3 protein. The repertoire consists of approximately 900,000 distinct CDR3 sequences, with 48% occurring once and the leading ten covering 10% to 15%. This clonotype appeared a few times. V was cut by 3 bases and J by 6 bases, with 5 bases left in between. CDR1 and CDR2 from the germline V gene are MGHRA and YSYEKL. The CDR3 covers 11 residues.

The sample was blood. V gene TRBV4-1 combines with J gene TRBJ1-1; D is ambiguous. The receptor was derived from a man aged 25 to 45 in good health. CDR3 protein: CASSHGAEAFF. The CDR3 nucleotides read TGCGCCAGCAGCCACGGAGCTGAAGCTTTCTTT.